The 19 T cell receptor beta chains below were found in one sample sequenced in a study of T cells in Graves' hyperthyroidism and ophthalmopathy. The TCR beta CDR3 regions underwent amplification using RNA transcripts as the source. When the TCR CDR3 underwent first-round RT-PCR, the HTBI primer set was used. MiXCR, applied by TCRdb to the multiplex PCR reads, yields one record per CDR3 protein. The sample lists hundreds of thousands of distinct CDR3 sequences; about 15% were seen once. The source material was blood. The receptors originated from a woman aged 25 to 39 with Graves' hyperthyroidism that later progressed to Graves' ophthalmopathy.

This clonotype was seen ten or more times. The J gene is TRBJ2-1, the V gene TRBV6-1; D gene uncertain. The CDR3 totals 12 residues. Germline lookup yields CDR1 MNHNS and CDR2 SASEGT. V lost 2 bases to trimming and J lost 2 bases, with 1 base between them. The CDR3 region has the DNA TGTGCCAGCAGTGAAACCTACAATGAGCAGTTCTTC. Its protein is CASSETYNEQFF.

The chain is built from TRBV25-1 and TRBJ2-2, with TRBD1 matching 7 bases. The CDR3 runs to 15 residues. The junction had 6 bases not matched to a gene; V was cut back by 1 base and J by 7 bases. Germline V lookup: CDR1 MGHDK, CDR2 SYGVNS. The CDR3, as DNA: TGTGCCAGCAGTGAATGGCACAGGGGTGGCGGGGAGCTGTTTTTT. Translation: CASSEWHRGGGELFF. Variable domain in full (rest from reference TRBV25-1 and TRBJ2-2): EADIYQTPRYLVIGTGKKITLECSQTMGHDKMYWYQQDPGMELHLIHYSYGVNSTEKGDLSSESTVSRIRTEHFPLTLESARPSHTSQYLCASSEWHRGGGELFFGEGSRLTVL.

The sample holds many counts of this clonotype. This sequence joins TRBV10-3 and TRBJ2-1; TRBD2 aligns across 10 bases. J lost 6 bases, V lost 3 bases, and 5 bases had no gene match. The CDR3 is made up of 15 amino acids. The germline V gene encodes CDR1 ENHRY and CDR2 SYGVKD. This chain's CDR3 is CAISDGGLATNEQFF. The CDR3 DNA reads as TGTGCCATCAGTGATGGGGGACTAGCGACCAATGAGCAGTTCTTC.

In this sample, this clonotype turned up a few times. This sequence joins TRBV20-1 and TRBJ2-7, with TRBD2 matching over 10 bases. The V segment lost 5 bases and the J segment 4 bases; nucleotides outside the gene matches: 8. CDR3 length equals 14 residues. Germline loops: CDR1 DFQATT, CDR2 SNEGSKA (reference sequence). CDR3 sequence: CSAVNGTSEYEQYF. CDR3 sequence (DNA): TGCAGTGCTGTGAATGGGACTAGCGAATACGAGCAGTACTTC.

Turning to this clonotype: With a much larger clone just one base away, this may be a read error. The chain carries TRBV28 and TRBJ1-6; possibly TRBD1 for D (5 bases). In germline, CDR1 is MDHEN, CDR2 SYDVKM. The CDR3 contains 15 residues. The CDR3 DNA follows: TGTGCCAGCAGTGGGGGGGACCTCTCAAATTCACCCCTCCTCTTT. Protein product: CASSGGDLSNSPLLF.

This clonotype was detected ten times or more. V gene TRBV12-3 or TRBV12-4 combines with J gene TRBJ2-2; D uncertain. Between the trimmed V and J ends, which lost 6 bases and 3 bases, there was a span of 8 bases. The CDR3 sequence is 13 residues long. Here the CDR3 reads CASSLTYTGELFF. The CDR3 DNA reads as TGTGCCAGCAGCCTTACATACACCGGGGAGCTGTTTTTT.

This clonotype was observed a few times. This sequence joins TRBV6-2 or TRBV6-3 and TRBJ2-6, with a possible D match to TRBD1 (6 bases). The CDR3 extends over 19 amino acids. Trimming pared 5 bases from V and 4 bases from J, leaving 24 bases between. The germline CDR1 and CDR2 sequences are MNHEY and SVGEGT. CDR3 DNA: TGTGCCAGCAGTCAAATTACCTCATTCTCAGGGGCCGGGGCCAACGTCCTGACTTTC. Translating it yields CASSQITSFSGAGANVLTF.

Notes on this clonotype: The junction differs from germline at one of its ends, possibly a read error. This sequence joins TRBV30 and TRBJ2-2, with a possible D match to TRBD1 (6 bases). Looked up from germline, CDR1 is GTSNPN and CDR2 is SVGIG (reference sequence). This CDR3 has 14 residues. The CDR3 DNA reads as TGCATTGGCACAGGGAACGGGAACACCGGGGAGCTGTTTTTT. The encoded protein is CIGTGNGNTGELFF.

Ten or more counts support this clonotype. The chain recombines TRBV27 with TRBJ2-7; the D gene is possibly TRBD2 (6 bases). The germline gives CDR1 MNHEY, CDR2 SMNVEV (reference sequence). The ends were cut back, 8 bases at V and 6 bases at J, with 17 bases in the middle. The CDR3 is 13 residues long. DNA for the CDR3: TGTGCCAGCCGAATAACGGCCGGGGGCGAGCAGTACTTC. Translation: CASRITAGGEQYF.

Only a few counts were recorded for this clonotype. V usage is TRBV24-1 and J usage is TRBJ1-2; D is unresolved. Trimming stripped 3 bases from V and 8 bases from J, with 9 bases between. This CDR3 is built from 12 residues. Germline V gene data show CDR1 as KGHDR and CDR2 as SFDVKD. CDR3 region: CATSDLHRGYTF. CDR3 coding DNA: TGTGCCACCAGTGATCTCCATCGGGGCTACACCTTC.

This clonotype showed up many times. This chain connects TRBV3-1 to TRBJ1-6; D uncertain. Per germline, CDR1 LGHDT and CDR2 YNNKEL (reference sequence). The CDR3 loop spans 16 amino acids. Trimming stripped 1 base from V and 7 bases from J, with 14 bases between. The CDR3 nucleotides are TGTGCCAGCAGCCAAGTAGCGGGTTTACAAAATTCACCCCTCCACTTT. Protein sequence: CASSQVAGLQNSPLHF.

CDR3 loop: CASTSVTYNEQFF. CDR3 nucleotide sequence: TGCGCCAGCACCTCAGTAACCTACAATGAGCAGTTCTTC. V gene TRBV4-1 combines with J gene TRBJ2-1, with D hard to call. CDR3 length equals 13 residues. The ends were cut back, 7 bases at V and 2 bases at J, with 9 bases in the middle. Germline V CDR1 and CDR2: MGHRA, YSYEKL.

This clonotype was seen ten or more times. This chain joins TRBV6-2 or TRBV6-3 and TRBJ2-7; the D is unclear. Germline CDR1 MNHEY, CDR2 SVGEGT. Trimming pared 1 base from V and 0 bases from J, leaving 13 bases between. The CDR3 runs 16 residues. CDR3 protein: CASSYFTSKSSYEQYF. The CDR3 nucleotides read TGTGCCAGCAGTTACTTTACTTCTAAAAGCTCCTACGAGCAGTACTTC.

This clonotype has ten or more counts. CDR3 region: CASRRQGSGANVLTF. The CDR3 DNA sequence: TGTGCCAGCAGAAGGCAGGGATCTGGGGCCAACGTCCTGACTTTC. The chain uses TRBV12-3 or TRBV12-4 and TRBJ2-6; the D gene is possibly TRBD1 (5 bases). V was shortened by 6 bases and J by 1 base, with 10 bases between the two germline ends. The CDR3 spans 15 residues.

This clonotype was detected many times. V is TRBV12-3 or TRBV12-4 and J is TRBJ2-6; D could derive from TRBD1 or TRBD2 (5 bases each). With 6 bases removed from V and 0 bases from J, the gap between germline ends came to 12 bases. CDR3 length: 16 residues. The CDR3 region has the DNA TGTGCCAGCAGGAGGGACGCATACTCTGGGGCCAACGTCCTGACTTTC. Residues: CASRRDAYSGANVLTF.

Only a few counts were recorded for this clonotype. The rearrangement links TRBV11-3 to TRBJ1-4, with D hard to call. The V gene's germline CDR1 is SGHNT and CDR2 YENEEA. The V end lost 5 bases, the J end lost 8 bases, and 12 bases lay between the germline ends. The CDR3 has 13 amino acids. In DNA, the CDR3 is TGTGCCAGCAGCAGTATTCTGGGAGAAAAACTGTTTTTT. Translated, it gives CASSSILGEKLFF. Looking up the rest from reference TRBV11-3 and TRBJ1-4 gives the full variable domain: EAGVVQSPRYKIIEKKQPVAFWCNPISGHNTLYWYLQNLGQGPELLIRYENEEAVDDSQLPKDRFSAERLKGVDSTLKIQPAELGDSAVYLCASSSILGEKLFFGSGTQLSVL.

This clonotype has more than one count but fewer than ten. The CDR3 reads CAWSVRVLRNTEAFF. The CDR3 bases are TGTGCCTGGAGTGTCCGGGTCCTAAGGAACACTGAAGCTTTCTTT. The V and J genes are TRBV30 and TRBJ1-1; D not certain. From germline, CDR1 is GTSNPN and CDR2 SVGIG (reference sequence). The ends were cut back, 0 bases at V and 1 base at J, with 12 bases in the middle. There are 15 residues in the CDR3.

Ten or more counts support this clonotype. CDR3 in DNA: TGTGCCAGCAGCCAAGGGACAGGGTTAAATTCACCCCTCCACTTT. Translating gives CASSQGTGLNSPLHF. V usage is TRBV27 and J usage is TRBJ1-6; 9 nucleotides agree with TRBD1. The germline V gene encodes CDR1 MNHEY and CDR2 SMNVEV (reference sequence). After removal of 6 bases from V and 7 bases from J, the junction contained 7 bases not matched to a gene. CDR3 size: 15 residues.

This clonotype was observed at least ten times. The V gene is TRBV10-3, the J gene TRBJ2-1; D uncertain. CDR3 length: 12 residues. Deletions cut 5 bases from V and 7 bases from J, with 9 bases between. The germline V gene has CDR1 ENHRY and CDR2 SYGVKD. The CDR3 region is CAISFEENEQFF. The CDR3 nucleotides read TGTGCCATCAGTTTCGAGGAGAATGAGCAGTTCTTC.